This TCR beta chain was recovered during a study of blood T cell repertoires in COVID-19. Overall study context: T cells, B-cell-depleted T cells, or PBMCs provided the cDNA or gDNA that served as material.

This clone was detected only a few times. The repertoire was sequenced with immunoSEQ multiplex PCR; TCRdb's copy has only in-frame clones and lacks some. This table has around 140,000 clones, 70% to 85% appearing once. The CDR3 contains 15 residues. Losses at the gene ends were 3 bases for V and 2 bases for J; bases not matched to a gene: 4. CDR1 LNHDA and CDR2 SQIVND come from the germline V gene (reference sequence). The sample comprised peripheral blood. The TCR was taken from a woman at least 80 years old with acute or convalescent COVID-19. The rearrangement uses TRBV19 and TRBJ1-5, with 7 bases fitting TRBD1. The CDR3 coding sequence is TGTGCCAGTAGTATCCAGGGGGGTGGCAATCAGCCCCAGCATTTT. This sequence encodes CASSIQGGGNQPQHF.